A selection of T cell receptor beta chains follows, all from one sample in a study of control samples from healthy donors and cancer patients. Repertoires were generated with immunoSEQ multiplex PCR, while TCRdb's copy carries only in-frame clones and drops some. The sample lists around 58,000 clones, 90% to 97% seen once, with about 1% in the top ten. Input material: blood. Source of these receptors: a woman under 30 in good health. The CDR3 runs from the conserved cysteine through the conserved F or W. Each record gives: D gene, V gene, J gene, clone size, CDR3 protein, CDR3 DNA. The D gene is left open where the match is weak. Rows give clone size only sometimes, using once, few, many, or a class for an expanded clone.

D: .; V: TRBV11-3; J: TRBJ2-1; size: .; CDR3: CASSPLGSYNEQFF; DNA: TGTGCCAGCAGCCCCCTGGGTTCCTACAATGAGCAGTTCTTC
D: .; V: TRBV10-3; J: TRBJ1-2; size: .; CDR3: CAISESPTRNYGYTF; DNA: TGTGCCATCAGTGAATCCCCCACAAGAAACTATGGCTACACCTTC
D: TRBD2; V: TRBV27; J: TRBJ2-7; size: .; CDR3: CASRTSGYYEQYF; DNA: TGTGCCAGCCGGACTAGCGGATACTACGAGCAGTACTTC
D: .; V: TRBV4-1; J: TRBJ2-1; size: .; CDR3: CASSHGGAWNEQFF; DNA: TGCGCCAGCAGCCATGGCGGGGCTTGGAATGAGCAGTTCTTC
D: TRBD2; V: TRBV28; J: TRBJ2-5; size: .; CDR3: CASSSSGGASETQYF; DNA: TGTGCCAGCAGTTCTAGCGGGGGGGCCTCAGAGACCCAGTACTTC
D: .; V: TRBV18; J: TRBJ1-3; size: .; CDR3: CASSPGNRPSSGNTIYF; DNA: TGTGCCAGCTCACCAGGTAACAGGCCGAGCTCTGGAAACACCATATATTTT
D: TRBD1; V: TRBV29-1; J: TRBJ1-5; size: .; CDR3: CSVEDGTEANQPQHF; DNA: TGCAGCGTTGAAGACGGGACAGAAGCCAATCAGCCCCAGCATTTT
D: .; V: TRBV3-1/TRBV3-2; J: TRBJ1-1; size: .; CDR3: CASTFDTVNTEAFF; DNA: TGTGCCAGCACCTTCGATACAGTCAACACTGAAGCTTTCTTT
D: .; V: TRBV2; J: TRBJ2-3; size: .; CDR3: CASSFGGGASTDTQYF; DNA: TGTGCCAGCTCCTTTGGGGGTGGGGCTAGCACAGATACGCAGTATTTT
D: .; V: TRBV12-5; J: TRBJ2-7; size: .; CDR3: CASGLYAKRTHEQYF; DNA: TGTGCTAGTGGTTTGTATGCAAAAAGGACCCACGAGCAGTACTTC
D: TRBD1; V: TRBV14; J: TRBJ1-1; size: .; CDR3: CASSPRTGWNTEAFF; DNA: TGTGCCAGCAGCCCCCGGACAGGGTGGAACACTGAAGCTTTCTTT
D: .; V: TRBV5-1; J: TRBJ2-3; size: .; CDR3: CASSIQGGPTDTQYF; DNA: TGCGCCAGCAGCATACAGGGAGGGCCCACAGATACGCAGTATTTT
D: .; V: TRBV7-6; J: TRBJ1-2; size: once; CDR3: CASSLSPLMGGYTF; DNA: TGTGCCAGCAGCCTTTCTCCCCTGATGGGGGGCTACACCTTC
D: .; V: TRBV6-6; J: TRBJ1-1; size: .; CDR3: CASSYHTEAFF; DNA: TGTGCCAGCAGTTACCACACTGAAGCTTTCTTT
D: .; V: TRBV7-2; J: TRBJ2-7; size: .; CDR3: CASTPLGSYYEQYF; DNA: TGTGCCAGCACCCCTTTGGGGAGTTACTACGAGCAGTACTTC
D: .; V: TRBV11-2; J: TRBJ1-1; size: .; CDR3: CASSLLDRNTEAFF; DNA: TGTGCCAGCAGCTTATTAGACAGAAACACTGAAGCTTTCTTT
D: .; V: TRBV7-6; J: TRBJ2-1; size: few; CDR3: CASSFSEAYNEQFF; DNA: TGTGCCAGCAGCTTCAGCGAGGCCTACAATGAGCAGTTCTTC
D: .; V: TRBV9; J: TRBJ2-1; size: .; CDR3: CASSPPGGVYNEQFF; DNA: TGTGCCAGCAGCCCTCCAGGGGGGGTGTACAATGAGCAGTTCTTC
D: .; V: TRBV28; J: TRBJ1-1; size: .; CDR3: CASASSPWGTEAFF; DNA: TGTGCCAGCGCCTCAAGCCCCTGGGGAACTGAAGCTTTCTTT
D: .; V: TRBV2; J: TRBJ1-4; size: .; CDR3: CASSGIRAEDEKLFF; DNA: TGTGCCAGCAGTGGGATCAGGGCTGAGGATGAAAAACTGTTTTTT
D: TRBD1; V: TRBV4-1; J: TRBJ1-1; size: once; CDR3: CASSLGPGTGNTEAFF; DNA: TGCGCCAGCAGCCTGGGACCCGGGACAGGGAACACTGAAGCTTTCTTT
D: .; V: TRBV9; J: TRBJ1-2; size: .; CDR3: CASSVDPRIANYGYTF; DNA: TGTGCCAGCAGCGTAGACCCGCGGATAGCTAACTATGGCTACACCTTC
D: .; V: TRBV20-1; J: TRBJ1-4; size: few; CDR3: CSASETTGGIGEKLFF; DNA: TGCAGTGCTAGTGAAACGACCGGGGGCATTGGGGAAAAACTGTTTTTT
D: .; V: TRBV24-1; J: TRBJ1-5; size: .; CDR3: CATRVSPGRRPYSNQPQHF; DNA: TGTGCCACCAGAGTCTCCCCGGGACGGCGGCCATATAGCAATCAGCCCCAGCATTTT
D: .; V: TRBV6-2/TRBV6-3; J: TRBJ1-5; size: .; CDR3: CASGRDIYLSNQPQHF; DNA: TGTGCCAGCGGCCGGGACATTTACCTTAGCAATCAGCCCCAGCATTTT
D: .; V: TRBV9; J: TRBJ1-1; size: .; CDR3: CASSTWVNTEAFF; DNA: TGTGCCAGCAGCACCTGGGTGAACACTGAAGCTTTCTTT
D: .; V: TRBV7-2; J: TRBJ1-4; size: .; CDR3: CASSFRGEKLFF; DNA: TGTGCCAGCAGTTTCCGTGGGGAAAAACTGTTTTTT
D: .; V: TRBV3-1/TRBV3-2; J: TRBJ1-1; size: .; CDR3: CASSRLQDTEAFF; DNA: TGTGCCAGCAGCCGATTACAGGATACTGAAGCTTTCTTT
D: .; V: TRBV4-1; J: TRBJ2-2; size: .; CDR3: CASSLLGSDTGELFF; DNA: TGCGCCAGCAGCCTCTTAGGGTCGGACACCGGGGAGCTGTTTTTT
D: .; V: TRBV29-1; J: TRBJ1-1; size: .; CDR3: CSVDQQSSPANTEAFF; DNA: TGCAGCGTTGATCAACAGTCATCCCCCGCGAACACTGAAGCTTTCTTT
D: .; V: TRBV5-1; J: TRBJ1-1; size: once; CDR3: CASRGRGDLPEAFF; DNA: TGCGCCAGCAGAGGGAGGGGTGATTTGCCTGAAGCTTTCTTT
D: .; V: TRBV6-4; J: TRBJ1-1; size: .; CDR3: CASSAGTHTEAFF; DNA: TGTGCCAGCAGTGCCGGGACCCATACTGAAGCTTTCTTT
D: .; V: TRBV7-9; J: TRBJ2-3; size: .; CDR3: CIGGIPADTQYF; DNA: TGTATAGGAGGAATCCCGGCAGATACGCAGTATTTT
D: .; V: TRBV7-9; J: TRBJ2-2; size: .; CDR3: CASSLLTTGELFF; DNA: TGTGCCAGCAGCTTATTAACCACCGGGGAGCTGTTTTTT
D: .; V: TRBV28; J: TRBJ1-1; size: .; CDR3: CASSLFLRSEAFF; DNA: TGTGCCAGCAGTTTATTTTTACGATCTGAAGCTTTCTTT
D: TRBD1; V: TRBV19; J: TRBJ1-5; size: .; CDR3: CASRGDRGGNQPQHF; DNA: TGTGCCAGTAGGGGGGACAGGGGAGGTAATCAGCCCCAGCATTTT
D: .; V: TRBV23-1; J: TRBJ1-2; size: .; CDR3: CASRQSYGYTF; DNA: TGCGCCAGCAGGCAGAGCTATGGCTACACCTTC
D: .; V: TRBV3-1/TRBV3-2; J: TRBJ1-1; size: once; CDR3: CASSQESGAQGNTEAFF; DNA: TGTGCCAGCAGCCAAGAGTCAGGGGCCCAGGGGAACACTGAAGCTTTCTTT
D: .; V: TRBV6-5; J: TRBJ1-3; size: .; CDR3: CASSQVPAGNTIYF; DNA: TGTGCCAGCAGCCAGGTGCCGGCTGGAAACACCATATATTTT
D: .; V: TRBV5-8; J: TRBJ1-1; size: .; CDR3: CASIPPTVSNTEAFF; DNA: TGTGCCAGCATCCCCCCGACGGTGTCTAACACTGAAGCTTTCTTT
D: .; V: TRBV5-4; J: TRBJ1-1; size: once; CDR3: CASSLNWAGATEAFF; DNA: TGTGCCAGCAGCTTGAATTGGGCAGGGGCCACTGAAGCTTTCTTT
D: .; V: TRBV27; J: TRBJ1-1; size: .; CDR3: CASSLSMNTEAFF; DNA: TGTGCCAGCAGTTTATCGATGAACACTGAAGCTTTCTTT
D: TRBD2; V: TRBV7-2; J: TRBJ2-5; size: .; CDR3: CASSLTPPLAGGLQETQYF; DNA: TGTGCCAGCAGCTTAACACCACCCCTAGCGGGGGGCTTACAAGAGACCCAGTACTTC
D: .; V: TRBV7-9; J: TRBJ1-2; size: .; CDR3: CASSLHGYTF; DNA: TGTGCCAGCAGCTTACATGGCTACACCTTC
D: .; V: TRBV5-1; J: TRBJ2-7; size: .; CDR3: CASSFSGAAYEQYF; DNA: TGCGCCAGCAGCTTCTCGGGCGCCGCCTACGAGCAGTACTTC
D: .; V: TRBV27; J: TRBJ2-2; size: .; CDR3: CASSLGPSVYTGELFF; DNA: TGTGCCAGCAGTTTAGGGCCTAGCGTTTACACCGGGGAGCTGTTTTTT
D: .; V: TRBV7-8; J: TRBJ2-7; size: .; CDR3: CASSLGGAEYEQYF; DNA: TGTGCCAGCAGCCTGGGGGGCGCGGAGTACGAGCAGTACTTC
D: TRBD1; V: TRBV7-2; J: TRBJ2-5; size: .; CDR3: CASSTRQGAETQYF; DNA: TGTGCCAGCAGCACAAGACAGGGGGCAGAGACCCAGTACTTC
D: .; V: TRBV6-6; J: TRBJ1-5; size: .; CDR3: CASSYWRGSLDQPQHF; DNA: TGTGCCAGCAGTTACTGGAGGGGATCCCTGGATCAGCCCCAGCATTTT
D: TRBD2; V: TRBV15; J: TRBJ2-3; size: .; CDR3: CATQSGGLSTDTQYF; DNA: TGTGCCACACAGAGCGGGGGCCTTAGCACAGATACGCAGTATTTT